The rows below give T cell receptor beta chains drawn from one sample of a study of identical twins. TCRdb reprocessed the 5' RACE reads via MiXCR and lists one record per CDR3 protein. The repertoire holds about 1.7 million distinct CDR3 sequences, with more than 30% as singletons. Sample: cord blood. These receptors came from a newborn girl in good health. CDR3s include the opening cysteine and the closing phenylalanine or tryptophan. The D gene is left open where the match is weak. For some rows the clone size is stated as once, few or many, or as a class when expanded; others skip it.

j_call	v_call	d_call	clone_size	cdr3_aa	cdr3_nt
TRBJ1-4	TRBV2	TRBD1	.	CASRRTGVIEKLFF	TGTGCCAGCAGGCGGACAGGGGTGATCGAAAAACTGTTTTTT
TRBJ1-2	TRBV6-2/TRBV6-3	.	.	CASSDPRGGYGYTF	TGTGCCAGCAGCGATCCCAGGGGCGGCTATGGCTACACCTTC
TRBJ2-1	TRBV24-1	TRBD2	few	CATSAAGTRQFF	TGTGCCACCAGTGCCGCCGGGACTAGACAGTTCTTC
TRBJ1-4	TRBV11-2	.	few	CASSSLRALTNEKLFF	TGTGCCAGCAGCTCCCTGAGGGCGCTAACTAATGAAAAACTGTTTTTT
TRBJ2-7	TRBV12-3/TRBV12-4	TRBD1	.	CASSPGQGAVEKYF	TGTGCCAGCAGTCCGGGACAGGGGGCGGTCGAGAAGTACTTC
TRBJ2-7	TRBV20-1	.	.	CSAKEPPYEQYF	TGCAGTGCGAAGGAGCCTCCCTACGAGCAGTACTTC
TRBJ1-2	TRBV27	.	many	CASSFRGGYGYTF	TGTGCCAGCAGTTTCCGGGGTGGCTATGGCTACACCTTC
TRBJ1-2	TRBV4-1	TRBD1	.	CASSYGQGAGSYGYTF	TGCGCCAGCAGCTACGGACAGGGGGCGGGTAGCTATGGCTACACCTTC
TRBJ1-1	TRBV28	TRBD1	.	CASSLPRQGGSEAFF	TGTGCCAGCAGCTTACCCCGACAGGGGGGATCTGAAGCTTTCTTT
TRBJ2-1	TRBV7-9	TRBD1	.	CASSLAEGQNYNEQFF	TGTGCCAGCAGCTTAGCCGAGGGACAGAATTACAATGAGCAGTTCTTC
TRBJ2-7	TRBV20-1	TRBD2	.	CSARDLPTSPTYEQYF	TGCAGTGCTAGAGATCTCCCGACTAGCCCAACCTACGAGCAGTACTTC
TRBJ2-1	TRBV7-2	TRBD2	.	CASSRLARPSYNEQCF	TGTGCCAGCAGCCGACTAGCAAGACCCTCCTACAATGAGCAGTGCTTC
TRBJ2-3	TRBV5-1	TRBD2	.	CASSGRTSGGKTDTQYF	TGCGCCAGCAGCGGGCGGACTAGCGGGGGTAAAACAGATACGCAGTATTTT
TRBJ2-2	TRBV4-2	.	.	CASSQETSTGELFF	TGTGCCAGCAGCCAAGAGACTAGCACCGGGGAGCTGTTTTTT
TRBJ2-1	TRBV7-2	.	.	CASLSSRLGNEQFF	TGTGCCAGCCTTTCCTCACGGCTGGGCAATGAGCAGTTCTTC
TRBJ2-7	TRBV10-3	TRBD2	.	CAISDAGGNNEQYF	TGTGCCATCAGTGACGCGGGGGGGAATAATGAGCAGTACTTC
TRBJ1-1	TRBV7-9	.	.	CASSLRGWLDTEAFF	TGTGCCAGCAGCTTACGGGGGTGGTTGGACACTGAAGCTTTCTTT
TRBJ2-1	TRBV2	TRBD2	many	CASSARLAGGPYNEQFF	TGTGCCAGCAGTGCTCGACTAGCGGGAGGACCCTACAATGAGCAGTTCTTC
TRBJ1-5	TRBV2	.	.	CASSEGRVYQPQHF	TGTGCCAGCAGTGAAGGCAGGGTTTATCAGCCCCAGCATTTT
TRBJ2-4	TRBV28	TRBD2	.	CASSASGRNEYF	TGTGCCAGCAGTGCTAGCGGGAGGAACGAGTACTTC
TRBJ2-2	TRBV5-1	.	.	CASSFIQAGELFF	TGCGCCAGCAGCTTTATCCAGGCCGGGGAGCTGTTTTTT
TRBJ1-6	TRBV20-1	TRBD1	.	CSAEQGMDSPLHF	TGCAGTGCGGAACAGGGGATGGATTCACCCCTCCACTTT
TRBJ2-5	TRBV5-1	TRBD2	few	CASSSGTRVLETQYF	TGCGCCAGCAGCTCCGGGACTAGGGTTCTTGAGACCCAGTACTTC
TRBJ2-3	TRBV6-5	TRBD2	.	CASNPSGRRDTQYF	TGTGCCAGCAATCCCAGCGGGAGAAGAGATACGCAGTATTTT
TRBJ2-1	TRBV30	.	.	CAWTNRGGLGFYNEQFF	TGTGCCTGGACAAATAGAGGCGGTCTAGGGTTCTACAATGAGCAGTTCTTC
TRBJ2-5	TRBV7-6	.	few	CASSLVWGDQETQYF	TGTGCCAGCAGCTTAGTATGGGGGGATCAAGAGACCCAGTACTTC
TRBJ2-7	TRBV12-3/TRBV12-4	TRBD1	many	CASSFATGGEQYF	TGTGCCAGCAGTTTTGCCACAGGGGGCGAGCAGTACTTC
TRBJ1-1	TRBV11-2	.	.	CASSLGPERVGTEAFF	TGTGCCAGCAGCTTAGGTCCCGAGAGGGTAGGGACTGAAGCTTTCTTT
TRBJ1-6	TRBV15	TRBD1	.	CATSRGTGNSPLHF	TGTGCCACCAGCAGAGGGACAGGGAATTCACCCCTCCACTTT
TRBJ1-4	TRBV7-9	TRBD1	.	CASSTRDRGLNEKLFF	TGTGCCAGCAGCACCCGGGACAGGGGGCTTAATGAAAAACTGTTTTTT
TRBJ2-2	TRBV28	TRBD2	.	CASRQTSPNTGELFF	TGTGCCAGCAGACAGACTAGCCCGAACACCGGGGAGCTGTTTTTT
TRBJ2-7	TRBV7-2	TRBD2	.	CASSIGTSGSYEQYF	TGTGCCAGCAGCATAGGGACTAGCGGATCCTACGAGCAGTACTTC
TRBJ2-1	TRBV12-5	.	.	CASGLVVTGSYNEQFF	TGTGCTAGTGGTTTGGTAGTCACGGGCTCCTACAATGAGCAGTTCTTC
TRBJ1-6	TRBV10-3	.	.	CAISEYAASYNSPLHF	TGTGCCATCAGTGAGTACGCAGCCTCCTATAATTCGCCCCTCCACTTT
TRBJ2-1	TRBV7-8	.	.	CASHPIRSSYNEQFF	TGTGCCAGCCACCCCATCAGGAGCTCCTACAATGAGCAGTTCTTC
TRBJ1-1	TRBV12-3/TRBV12-4	TRBD1	.	CASSLARTGNTEAFF	TGTGCCAGCAGTTTAGCCCGGACAGGGAACACTGAAGCTTTCTTT
TRBJ2-1	TRBV20-1	TRBD2	.	CSARTREVGLFF	TGCAGTGCTAGGACCCGGGAGGTTGGATTGTTCTTC
TRBJ2-7	TRBV7-8	.	.	CASSLEVPLGPYEQYF	TGTGCCAGCAGCTTAGAGGTCCCCCTCGGTCCCTACGAGCAGTACTTC
TRBJ1-2	TRBV30	.	.	CAWSTGYGYTF	TGTGCCTGGAGTACAGGGTATGGCTACACCTTC
TRBJ1-2	TRBV7-9	TRBD1	.	CASSWDRGGFYGYTF	TGTGCCAGCAGCTGGGACAGGGGTGGTTTCTATGGCTACACCTTC
TRBJ1-2	TRBV11-2	.	.	CASSLREGTAANYGYTF	TGTGCCAGCAGCCTTCGTGAGGGGACTGCAGCTAACTATGGCTACACCTTC